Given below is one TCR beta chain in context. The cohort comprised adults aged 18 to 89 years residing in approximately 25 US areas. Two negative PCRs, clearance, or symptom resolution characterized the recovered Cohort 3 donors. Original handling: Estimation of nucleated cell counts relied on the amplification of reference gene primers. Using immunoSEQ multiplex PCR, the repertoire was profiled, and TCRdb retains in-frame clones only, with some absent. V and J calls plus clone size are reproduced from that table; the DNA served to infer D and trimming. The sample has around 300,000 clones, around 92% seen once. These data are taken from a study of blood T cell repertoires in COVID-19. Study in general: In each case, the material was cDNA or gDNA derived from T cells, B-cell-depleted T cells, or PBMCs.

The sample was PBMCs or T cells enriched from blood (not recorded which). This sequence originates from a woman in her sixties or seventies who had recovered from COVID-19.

The CDR3 sequence: CASSLTSISYNEQFF. CDR3 coding DNA: TGTGCCAGCAGTTTGACTTCCATCTCCTACAATGAGCAGTTCTTC. V usage is TRBV28 and J usage is TRBJ2-1, with unresolved D. The V gene's germline CDR1 is MDHEN and CDR2 SYDVKM. Trimming left V 3 bases short and J 0 bases short, with 9 bases between. The CDR3 length is 15 residues.